These 15 T cell receptor beta chains were sequenced from one sample in a study of regulatory and conventional T cells in RAG deficiency. The sorted conventional CD4+ T cells were CD25-low and CD127-high, with genomic DNA sequenced. Here immunoSEQ multiplex PCR was the method, and the copy in TCRdb shows in-frame clones only, minus some. In the table there are 30,000 to 40,000 clones, 75% to 80% of which are singletons. The sample was also reused in another study, on regulatory T cells. From that study: Primers: 52 TRBV forward and 13 TRBJ reverse.

The sequenced sample consisted of CD4+ effector T cells sorted from blood. The receptors originated from a human donor in good health.

The V call is TRBV28, the J call TRBJ1-1; no reliable D call. V was trimmed by 3 bases and J by 3 bases, leaving 14 bases between them. The CDR3 totals 15 residues. Germline V lookup: CDR1 MDHEN, CDR2 SYDVKM. The CDR3 DNA sequence: TGTGCCAGCAGTTTGCCAAGGGTCAGACACACTGAAGCTTTCTTT. Its translation: CASSLPRVRHTEAFF.

The chain couples TRBV9 to TRBJ2-1; 7 bases fit TRBD2. V lost 0 bases, J lost 2 bases, and 5 bases stayed unmatched. From germline, CDR1 is SGDLS and CDR2 YYNGEE. The CDR3 is made up of 16 amino acids. In nucleotides, the CDR3 is TGTGCCAGCAGCGTAGCTGAAGGGACTACCTACAATGAGCAGTTCTTC. It specifies CASSVAEGTTYNEQFF.

V is TRBV7-8 and J is TRBJ1-1; TRBD1 might be the D (5 bases). CDR3 length: 14 residues. The V end lost 5 bases, the J end lost 3 bases, and 13 bases lay between the germline ends. Germline-derived CDR1 and CDR2 are SGHVS and FQNEAQ. CDR3 in amino acids: CASSGPGQDTEAFF. The CDR3 DNA reads TGTGCCAGCAGCGGTCCAGGGCAGGACACTGAAGCTTTCTTT.

J is TRBJ2-3 and V is TRBV28; 11 nucleotides agree with TRBD2. The CDR3 spans 16 residues. In germline, CDR1 is MDHEN, CDR2 SYDVKM. CDR3 protein: CVGAISLAGGGDTQYF. For the CDR3, the DNA is TGTGTCGGAGCAATATCTCTAGCGGGGGGCGGGGATACGCAGTATTTT.

This clone occurred once. The chain's CDR3 is CASSFFAGNQPQHF. CDR3 coding DNA: TGTGCCAGCAGCTTTTTTGCGGGCAATCAGCCCCAGCATTTT. The chain combines TRBV5-6 with TRBJ1-5; D ambiguous. Germline V CDR1 and CDR2: SGHDT, YYEEEE. The ends were cut back, 2 bases at V and 2 bases at J, with 8 bases in the middle. The CDR3 has 14 amino acids. Together with reference TRBV5-6 and TRBJ1-5, the CDR3 gives the full variable domain: DAGVTQSPTHLIKTRGQQVTLRCSPKSGHDTVSWYQQALGQGPQFIFQYYEEEERQRGNFPDRFSGHQFPNYSSELNVNALLLGDSALYLCASSFFAGNQPQHFGDGTRLSIL.

The chain combines TRBV18 with TRBJ1-1; TRBD1 is a possible D gene (5 bases). Trimming shortened V by 3 bases and J by 4 bases, and 12 bases separated the two germline ends. The CDR3 totals 14 residues. Germline values: CDR1 KGHSH, CDR2 LQKENI. In nucleotides, the CDR3 is TGTGCCAGCTCACCGCAAGGGGTAGGCACTGAAGCTTTCTTT. Translation: CASSPQGVGTEAFF.

The chain has TRBV5-1 and TRBJ2-2; maybe TRBD1 (6 bases). Germline V gives CDR1 SGHRS, CDR2 YFSETQ. The CDR3 is made up of 14 amino acids. Trimming removed 7 bases from V and 4 bases from J, with 14 bases in between. For the CDR3, the DNA is TGCGCCAGCGAGGCCACAGGGATCACCGGGGAGCTGTTTTTT. This translates into CASEATGITGELFF. Full variable domain (remainder filled in from reference TRBV5-1 and TRBJ2-2): KAGVTQTPRYLIKTRGQQVTLSCSPISGHRSVSWYQQTPGQGLQFLFEYFSETQRNKGNFPGRFSGRQFSNSRSEMNVSTLELGDSALYLCASEATGITGELFFGEGSRLTVL.

This clone was observed a single time. The rearrangement links TRBV7-8 to TRBJ1-6, with TRBD1 matching 10 bases. Germline CDR1 SGHVS, CDR2 FQNEAQ. V trimming: 1 base; J trimming: 2 bases; junction bases outside the gene matches: 5. The CDR3 covers 18 residues. CDR3 DNA: TGTGCCAGCAGCTTAGAGACAGGGGGCTCCCCCTATAATTCACCCCTCCACTTT. Its translation: CASSLETGGSPYNSPLHF.

V is TRBV4-1 and J is TRBJ2-7, with TRBD2 matching over 8 bases. The CDR3 sequence is 14 residues long. V dropped 4 bases and J dropped 6; count of bases not matched to a gene: 8. Germline CDR1 MGHRA, CDR2 YSYEKL. The DNA of the CDR3 is TGCGCCAGCAGCCTTCGGGGGGGCCCAACCGAGCAGTACTTC. As protein: CASSLRGGPTEQYF.

The chain links TRBV5-6 to TRBJ2-7; TRBD1 matches at 10 bases. Per germline, CDR1 SGHDT and CDR2 YYEEEE. The CDR3 totals 13 residues. V shed 2 bases, J shed 6 bases, and the junction held 2 bases outside the gene matches. The CDR3 here is CASSFDRGLEQYF. For the CDR3, the DNA is TGTGCCAGCAGCTTCGACAGGGGGCTCGAGCAGTACTTC.

This sequence joins TRBV7-9 and TRBJ2-7; TRBD1 matches at 8 bases. CDR1 is SEHNR and CDR2 is FQNEAQ in the germline V gene (reference sequence). The CDR3 spans 14 residues. V shed 5 bases, J shed 3 bases, and the junction held 6 bases outside the gene matches. For the CDR3, the DNA is TGTGCCAGCAGCATCGACAGGGGAGGCTACGAGCAGTACTTC. Its translation is CASSIDRGGYEQYF.

This clone was seen more than once but under ten times. The chain recombines TRBV5-4 with TRBJ1-6; D is undetermined. Trimming took off 2 bases at V and 8 bases at J, with 8 bases between the two ends. This CDR3 has 13 amino acids. CDR1 and CDR2 from the germline V gene are SGHNT and YYREEE (reference sequence). CDR3 nucleotides: TGTGCCAGCAGCTTTGGTTCCGATTCACCCCTCCACTTT. It translates to CASSFGSDSPLHF.

This chain uses TRBV18 with TRBJ1-2; D is unclear. The germline V and J ends were trimmed by 4 bases and 2 bases, with 14 bases remaining between them. CDR1 is KGHSH, CDR2 LQKENI, per germline. CDR3 length equals 15 residues. CDR3 bases: TGTGCCAGCTCACGCACCCGGGCGGAAAACTATGGCTACACCTTC. This gives the protein CASSRTRAENYGYTF.

The chain links TRBV13 to TRBJ1-1, with D possibly being TRBD1 (6 bases). The ends were cut back, 4 bases at V and 8 bases at J, with 20 bases in the middle. This CDR3 is 15 amino acids long. CDR1 and CDR2 (germline): PRHDT, FYEKMQ (reference sequence). This chain's CDR3 is CASSSPRSTGTEAFF. As DNA, the CDR3 is TGTGCCAGCAGCTCACCTCGATCCACAGGGACAGAAGCTTTCTTT.

The J gene is TRBJ2-7, the V gene TRBV15; D uncertain. Deletions cut 0 bases from V and 4 bases from J, with 7 bases between. Germline CDR1 reads LNHNV; CDR2 reads YYDKDF (reference sequence). The CDR3 length is 13 residues. DNA for the CDR3: TGTGCCACCAGCAGAGATCGGCGATACGAGCAGTACTTC. It translates to CATSRDRRYEQYF.